The source of this T cell receptor (beta chain) is a study of blood T cell repertoires in COVID-19. On the study more broadly: Sites across the United States, Italy and Spain contributed samples from acute and convalescent COVID-19.

V dropped 5 bases and J dropped 3 bases, with 11 bases sitting between them. CDR1 and CDR2 from the germline V gene are SNHLY and FYNNEI. The CDR3 covers 14 residues. TCRdb's table, derived via immunoSEQ multiplex PCR, lists solely in-frame clones and lacks some. Among about 74,000 clones, 88% were seen once, and the ten largest hold under 2%. This TCR was sampled from an elderly woman with active or convalescent COVID-19. The chain links TRBV2 to TRBJ2-4; D might be TRBD1 (6 bases). Sequencing used peripheral blood. CDR3 protein: CASSQGTDKNIQYF. The CDR3 region has the DNA TGTGCCAGCAGTCAGGGGACCGACAAAAACATTCAGTACTTC. Full variable domain (outside the CDR3, taken from reference TRBV2 and TRBJ2-4): EPEVTQTPSHQVTQMGQEVILRCVPISNHLYFYWYRQILGQKVEFLVSFYNNEISEKSEIFDDQFSVERPDGSNFTLKIRSTKLEDSAMYFCASSQGTDKNIQYFGAGTRLSVL.